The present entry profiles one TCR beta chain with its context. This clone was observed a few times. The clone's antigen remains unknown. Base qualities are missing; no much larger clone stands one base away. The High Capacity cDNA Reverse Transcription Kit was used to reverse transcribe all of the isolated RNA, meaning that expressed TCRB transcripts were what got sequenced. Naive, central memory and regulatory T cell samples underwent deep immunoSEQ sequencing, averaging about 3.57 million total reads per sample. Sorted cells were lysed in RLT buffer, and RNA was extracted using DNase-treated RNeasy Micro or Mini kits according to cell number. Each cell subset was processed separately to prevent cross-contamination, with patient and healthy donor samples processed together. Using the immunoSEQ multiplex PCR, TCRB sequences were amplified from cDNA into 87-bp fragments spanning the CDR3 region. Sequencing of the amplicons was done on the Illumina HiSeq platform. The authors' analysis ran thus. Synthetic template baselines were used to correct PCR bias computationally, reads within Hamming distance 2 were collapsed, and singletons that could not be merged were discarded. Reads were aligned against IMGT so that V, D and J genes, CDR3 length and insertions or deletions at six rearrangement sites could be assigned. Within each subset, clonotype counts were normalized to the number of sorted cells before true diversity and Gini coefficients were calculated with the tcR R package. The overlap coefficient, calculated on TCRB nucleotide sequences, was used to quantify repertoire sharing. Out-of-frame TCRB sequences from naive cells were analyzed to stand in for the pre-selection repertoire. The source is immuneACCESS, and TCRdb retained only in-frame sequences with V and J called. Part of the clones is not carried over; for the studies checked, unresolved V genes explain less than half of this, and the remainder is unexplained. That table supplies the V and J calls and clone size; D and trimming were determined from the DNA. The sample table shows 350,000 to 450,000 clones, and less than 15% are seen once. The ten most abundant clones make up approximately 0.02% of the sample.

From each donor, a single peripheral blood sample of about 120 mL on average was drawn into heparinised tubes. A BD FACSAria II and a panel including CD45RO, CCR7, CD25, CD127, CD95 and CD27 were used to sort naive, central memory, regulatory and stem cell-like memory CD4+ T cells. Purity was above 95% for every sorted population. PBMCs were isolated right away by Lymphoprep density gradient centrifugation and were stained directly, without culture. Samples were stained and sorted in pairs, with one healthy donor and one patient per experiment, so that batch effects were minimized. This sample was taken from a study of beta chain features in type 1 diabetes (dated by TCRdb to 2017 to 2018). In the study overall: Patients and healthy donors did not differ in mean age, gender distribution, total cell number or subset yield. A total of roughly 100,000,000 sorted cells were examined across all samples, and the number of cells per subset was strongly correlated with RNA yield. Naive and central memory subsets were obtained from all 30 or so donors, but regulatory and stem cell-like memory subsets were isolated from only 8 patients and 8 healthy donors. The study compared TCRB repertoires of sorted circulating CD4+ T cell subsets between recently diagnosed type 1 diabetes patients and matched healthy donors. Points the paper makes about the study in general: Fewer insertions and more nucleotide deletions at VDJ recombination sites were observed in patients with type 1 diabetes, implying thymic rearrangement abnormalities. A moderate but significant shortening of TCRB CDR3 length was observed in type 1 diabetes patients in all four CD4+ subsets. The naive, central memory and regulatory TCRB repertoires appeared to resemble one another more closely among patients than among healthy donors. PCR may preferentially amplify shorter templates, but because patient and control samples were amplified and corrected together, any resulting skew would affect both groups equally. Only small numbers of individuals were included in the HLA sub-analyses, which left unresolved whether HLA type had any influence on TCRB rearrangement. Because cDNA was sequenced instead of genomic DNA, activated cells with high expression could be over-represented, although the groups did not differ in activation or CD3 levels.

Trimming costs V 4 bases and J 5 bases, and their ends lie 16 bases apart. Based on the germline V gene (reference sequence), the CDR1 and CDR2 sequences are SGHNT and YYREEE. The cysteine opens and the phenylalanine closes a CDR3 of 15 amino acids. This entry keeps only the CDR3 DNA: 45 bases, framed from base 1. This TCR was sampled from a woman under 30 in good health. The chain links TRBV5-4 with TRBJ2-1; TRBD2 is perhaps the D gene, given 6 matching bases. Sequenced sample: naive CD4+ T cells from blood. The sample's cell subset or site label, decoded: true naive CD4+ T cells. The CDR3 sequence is CASSRREQDDNEQFF. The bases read TGTGCCAGCAGCCGCCGGGAGCAGGACGACAATGAGCAGTTCTTC.